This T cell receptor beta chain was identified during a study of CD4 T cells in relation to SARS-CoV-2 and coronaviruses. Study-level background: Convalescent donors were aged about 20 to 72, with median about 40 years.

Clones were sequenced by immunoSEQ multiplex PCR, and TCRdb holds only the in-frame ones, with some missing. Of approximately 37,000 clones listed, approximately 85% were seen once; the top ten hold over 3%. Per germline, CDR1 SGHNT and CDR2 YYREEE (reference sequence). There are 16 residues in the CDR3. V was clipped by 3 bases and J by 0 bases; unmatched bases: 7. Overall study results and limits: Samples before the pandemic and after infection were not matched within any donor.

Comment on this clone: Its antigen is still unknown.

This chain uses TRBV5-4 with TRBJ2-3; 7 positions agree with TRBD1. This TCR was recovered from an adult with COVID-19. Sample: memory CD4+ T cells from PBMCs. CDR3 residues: CASSSGRGRSTDTQYF. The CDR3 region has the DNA TGTGCCAGCAGCTCTGGAAGGGGGCGGAGCACAGATACGCAGTATTTT.